These 12 T cell receptor beta chains were sequenced from one sample in a study of blood T cell repertoires in COVID-19. Data came from immunoSEQ multiplex PCR; TCRdb stores just in-frame clones and leaves some out. This table holds hundreds of thousands of clones, roughly 85% found once. The specimen was peripheral blood. These receptors came from a woman in her twenties or thirties with active or convalescent COVID-19.

This sequence joins TRBV27 and TRBJ1-1, with D unresolved. V lost 0 bases and J lost 4, with 9 bases in between. Per germline, CDR1 MNHEY and CDR2 SMNVEV (reference sequence). This CDR3 spans 14 amino acids. CDR3 amino acids: CASSLSGLFTEAFF. In nucleotides, the CDR3 is TGTGCCAGCAGTTTATCGGGCCTATTCACTGAAGCTTTCTTT.

Points on this clone: One end of the junction fails to match germline, which may point to a read error. The chain employs TRBV4-2 and TRBJ1-5; TRBD1 might be the D (6 bases). This CDR3 region has 16 residues. The germline V gene encodes CDR1 LGHNA and CDR2 YNFKEQ. CDR3: CASSQLYGDTSQTQHF. The CDR3 bases are TGTGCCAGCAGCCAACTGTATGGGGACACCAGTCAGACCCAGCATTTT.

This rearrangement joins TRBV6-5 to TRBJ2-1; D unclear. In germline, CDR1 is MNHEY, CDR2 SVGAGI. The CDR3 sequence is 14 residues long. V was cut by 0 bases and J by 8 bases, with 11 bases left in between. The CDR3 reads CASSYSRWSDEQFF. The CDR3 DNA reads TGTGCCAGCAGTTACTCCCGGTGGAGCGATGAGCAGTTCTTC.

This clone was seen once. At one boundary the junction diverges from the germline segment, which might be a read error. This chain joins TRBV10-3 and TRBJ2-1; TRBD2 matches 9 bases. This CDR3 spans 15 amino acids. In germline, CDR1 is ENHRY, CDR2 SYGVKD. The CDR3, as DNA: TGTGCCATCGGTGAGACTAGCGGTTACAATGGTGAGCAGTTCTTC. The encoded protein is CAIGETSGYNGEQFF.

The genes are TRBV13 and TRBJ2-3; 7 bases are shared with TRBD1. With 5 bases clipped from V and 4 bases from J, the junction kept 9 bases outside the gene matches. Per the germline V gene, CDR1 is PRHDT and CDR2 is FYEKMQ (reference sequence). There are 15 residues in the CDR3. The CDR3 here is CASSPSTGRADTQYF. For the CDR3, the DNA is TGTGCCAGCAGCCCATCGACAGGGCGAGCAGATACGCAGTATTTT. Supplemented by reference TRBV13 and TRBJ2-3, the full variable domain reads AAGVIQSPRHLIKEKRETATLKCYPIPRHDTVYWYQQGPGQDPQFLISFYEKMQSDKGSIPDRFSAQQFSDYHSELNMSSLELGDSALYFCASSPSTGRADTQYFGPGTRLTVL.

The chain couples TRBV6-5 to TRBJ1-2; tentatively, D is TRBD1 (6 bases). V lost 2 bases and J lost 2, with 12 bases in between. Germline assignment: CDR1 MNHEY and CDR2 SVGAGI. The CDR3 consists of 15 residues. The chain's CDR3 is CASSYEGGGNYGYTF. CDR3 coding DNA: TGTGCCAGCAGTTACGAGGGAGGGGGAAACTATGGCTACACCTTC.

The CDR3 sequence: CAISEFPGQGGYEQYF. Written as DNA, the CDR3 is TGTGCCATCAGTGAGTTTCCGGGACAGGGGGGGTACGAGCAGTACTTC. V is TRBV10-3 and J is TRBJ2-7, with 11 bases lining up with TRBD1. CDR1 and CDR2 (germline): ENHRY, SYGVKD. The CDR3 is 16 residues long. With 1 base clipped from V and 4 bases from J, the junction kept 6 bases outside the gene matches.

With regard to this clone: One end of the junction does not line up with germline, which may come from a read error. The rearrangement uses TRBV11-3 and TRBJ2-1; 7 bases map to TRBD1. Germline-derived CDR1 and CDR2 are SGHNT and YENEEA. This CDR3 is 14 amino acids long. The CDR3 DNA follows: TGTGCCAGCAGCTTACAGGGGGAATACAGTGAGCAGTTCTTC. It translates to CASSLQGEYSEQFF.

The CDR3 coding sequence is TGTGCCAGCAGTCAAGGGTTGGACAGGGACACTGAAGCTTTCTTT. Protein product: CASSQGLDRDTEAFF. The chain has TRBV21-1 and TRBJ1-1; the D call in the table, TRBD1, was not verified against the DNA. TRBV21-1 is a listed pseudogene. This CDR3 contains 15 residues.

CDR3 loop: CASSFRTGEILSTSTDTQYF. CDR3 bases: TGCGCCAGCAGCTTTAGGACAGGGGAAATTCTGAGTACTAGCACAGATACGCAGTATTTT. The chain carries TRBV5-1 and TRBJ2-3; TRBD1 aligns across 9 bases. The CDR3 contains 20 residues. After removal of 2 bases from V and 0 bases from J, the junction contained 16 bases not matched to a gene. The germline V gene encodes CDR1 SGHRS and CDR2 YFSETQ. Combining the CDR3 with reference TRBV5-1 and TRBJ2-3 gives the whole variable domain KAGVTQTPRYLIKTRGQQVTLSCSPISGHRSVSWYQQTPGQGLQFLFEYFSETQRNKGNFPGRFSGRQFSNSRSEMNVSTLELGDSALYLCASSFRTGEILSTSTDTQYFGPGTRLTVL.

V usage is TRBV11-3 and J usage is TRBJ2-1; 14 nucleotides line up with TRBD2. Per the germline V gene, CDR1 is SGHNT and CDR2 is YENEEA. V lost 5 bases, J lost 15 bases, and 6 bases stayed unmatched. This CDR3 has 13 amino acids. Written as DNA, the CDR3 is TGTGCCAGCAGCCCCGGGACTAGCGGGAGTAGGTTCTTC. Translated: CASSPGTSGSRFF.

The chain couples TRBV5-1 to TRBJ1-1; TRBD1 matches at 10 bases. This CDR3 comprises 15 residues. Germline CDR1 and CDR2: SGHRS and YFSETQ. V lost 3 bases and J lost 8; bases outside the gene matches: 10. CDR3 loop: CASSSTGGRMSEAFF. CDR3 DNA: TGCGCCAGCAGCTCGACAGGGGGCAGGATGTCGGAAGCTTTCTTT.